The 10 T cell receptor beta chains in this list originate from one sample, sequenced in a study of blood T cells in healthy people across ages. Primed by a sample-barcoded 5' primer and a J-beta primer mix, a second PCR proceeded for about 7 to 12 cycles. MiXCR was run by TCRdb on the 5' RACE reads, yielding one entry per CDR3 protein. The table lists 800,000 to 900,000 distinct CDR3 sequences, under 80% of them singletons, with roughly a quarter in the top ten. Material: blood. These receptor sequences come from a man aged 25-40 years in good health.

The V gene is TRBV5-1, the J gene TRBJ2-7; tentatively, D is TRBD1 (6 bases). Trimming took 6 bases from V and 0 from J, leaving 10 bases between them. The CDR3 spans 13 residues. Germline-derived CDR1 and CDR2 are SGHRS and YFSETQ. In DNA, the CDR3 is TGCGCCAGCACCCGGGACAACTCCTACGAGCAGTACTTC. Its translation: CASTRDNSYEQYF. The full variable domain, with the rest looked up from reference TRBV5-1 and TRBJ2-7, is KAGVTQTPRYLIKTRGQQVTLSCSPISGHRSVSWYQQTPGQGLQFLFEYFSETQRNKGNFPGRFSGRQFSNSRSEMNVSTLELGDSALYLCASTRDNSYEQYFGPGTRLTVT.

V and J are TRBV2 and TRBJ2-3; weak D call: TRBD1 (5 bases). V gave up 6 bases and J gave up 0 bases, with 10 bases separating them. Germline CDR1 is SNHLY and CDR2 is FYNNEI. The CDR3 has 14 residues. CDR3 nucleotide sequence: TGTGCCAGCAGCGATGACAGAAGCACAGATACGCAGTATTTT. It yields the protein CASSDDRSTDTQYF.

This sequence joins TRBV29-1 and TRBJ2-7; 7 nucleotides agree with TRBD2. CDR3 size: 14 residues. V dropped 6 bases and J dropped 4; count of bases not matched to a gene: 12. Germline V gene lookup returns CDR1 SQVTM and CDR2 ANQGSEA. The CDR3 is CSVIPGGSSYEQYF. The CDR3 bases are TGCAGCGTCATACCGGGAGGTTCCTCTTACGAGCAGTACTTC.

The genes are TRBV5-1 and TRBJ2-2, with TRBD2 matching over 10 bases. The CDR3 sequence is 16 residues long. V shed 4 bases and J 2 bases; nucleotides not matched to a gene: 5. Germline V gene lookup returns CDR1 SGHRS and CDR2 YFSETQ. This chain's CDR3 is CASSPLAGRNTGELFF. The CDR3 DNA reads TGCGCCAGCAGCCCACTAGCGGGACGTAACACCGGGGAGCTGTTTTTT. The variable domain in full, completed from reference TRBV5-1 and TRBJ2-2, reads KAGVTQTPRYLIKTRGQQVTLSCSPISGHRSVSWYQQTPGQGLQFLFEYFSETQRNKGNFPGRFSGRQFSNSRSEMNVSTLELGDSALYLCASSPLAGRNTGELFFGEGSRLTVL.

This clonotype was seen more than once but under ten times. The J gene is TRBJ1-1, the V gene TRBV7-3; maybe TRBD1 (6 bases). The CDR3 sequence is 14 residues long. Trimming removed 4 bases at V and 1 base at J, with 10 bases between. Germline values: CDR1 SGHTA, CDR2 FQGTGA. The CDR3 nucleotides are TGTGCCAGCAGCTCCGGACAGACGAACACTGAAGCTTTCTTT. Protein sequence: CASSSGQTNTEAFF. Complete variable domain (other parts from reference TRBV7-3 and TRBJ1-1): GAGVSQTPSNKVTEKGKYVELRCDPISGHTALYWYRQSLGQGPEFLIYFQGTGAADDSGLPNDRFFAVRPEGSVSTLKIQRTERGDSAVYLCASSSGQTNTEAFFGQGTRLTVV.

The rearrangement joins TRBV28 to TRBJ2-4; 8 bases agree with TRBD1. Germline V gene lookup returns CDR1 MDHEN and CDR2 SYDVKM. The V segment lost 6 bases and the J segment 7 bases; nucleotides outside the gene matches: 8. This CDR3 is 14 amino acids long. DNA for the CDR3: TGTGCCAGCAGCCCCGGGGACAGGAAGAACATTCAGTACTTC. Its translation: CASSPGDRKNIQYF.

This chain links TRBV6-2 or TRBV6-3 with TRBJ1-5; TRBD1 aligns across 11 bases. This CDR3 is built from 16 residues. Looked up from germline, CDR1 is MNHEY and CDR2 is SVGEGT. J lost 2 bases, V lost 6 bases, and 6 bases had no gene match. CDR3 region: CASSRTGGMGNQPQHF. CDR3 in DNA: TGTGCCAGCAGCAGGACAGGGGGCATGGGCAATCAGCCCCAGCATTTT.

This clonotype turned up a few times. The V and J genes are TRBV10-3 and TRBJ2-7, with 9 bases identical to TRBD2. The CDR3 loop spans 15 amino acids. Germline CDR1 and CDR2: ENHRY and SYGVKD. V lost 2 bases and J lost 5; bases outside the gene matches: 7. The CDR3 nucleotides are TGTGCCATCAGTGAGGGTCGAGCGGGGGGCCACGAGCAGTACTTC. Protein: CAISEGRAGGHEQYF.

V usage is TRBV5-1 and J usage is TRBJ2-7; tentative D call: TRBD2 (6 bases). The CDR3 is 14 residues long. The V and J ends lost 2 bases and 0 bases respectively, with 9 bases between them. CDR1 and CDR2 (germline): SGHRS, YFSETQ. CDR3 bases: TGCGCCAGCAGCTTAGCGGAGGGCTCCTACGAGCAGTACTTC. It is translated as CASSLAEGSYEQYF.

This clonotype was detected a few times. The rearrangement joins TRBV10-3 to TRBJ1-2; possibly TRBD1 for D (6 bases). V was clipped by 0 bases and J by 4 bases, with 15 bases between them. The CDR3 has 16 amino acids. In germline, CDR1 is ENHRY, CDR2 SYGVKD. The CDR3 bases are TGTGCCATCAGTGAGTCAAGGGGGTGGCAGGCCTATGGCTACACCTTC. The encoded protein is CAISESRGWQAYGYTF.